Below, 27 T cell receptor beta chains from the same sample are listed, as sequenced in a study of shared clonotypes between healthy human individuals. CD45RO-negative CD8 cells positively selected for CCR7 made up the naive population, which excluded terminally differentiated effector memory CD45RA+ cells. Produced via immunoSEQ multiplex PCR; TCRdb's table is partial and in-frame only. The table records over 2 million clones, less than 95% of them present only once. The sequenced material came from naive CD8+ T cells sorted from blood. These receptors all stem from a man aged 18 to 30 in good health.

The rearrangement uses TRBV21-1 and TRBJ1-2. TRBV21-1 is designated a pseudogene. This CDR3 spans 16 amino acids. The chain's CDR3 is CASSNNRGRSNYGYTF. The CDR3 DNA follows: TGTGCCAGCAGCAACAACCGTGGGAGAAGTAACTATGGCTACACCTTC.

The CDR3 DNA sequence: TGTGCCAGCAGTTCGGGACCGATGATGAACACTGAAGCTTTCTTT. It is translated as CASSSGPMMNTEAFF. The chain uses TRBV6-5 and TRBJ1-1; D is perhaps TRBD1 (5 bases). V lost 4 bases and J 0 bases, leaving 12 bases between the germline ends. CDR3 size: 15 residues. Germline lookup yields CDR1 MNHEY and CDR2 SVGAGI.

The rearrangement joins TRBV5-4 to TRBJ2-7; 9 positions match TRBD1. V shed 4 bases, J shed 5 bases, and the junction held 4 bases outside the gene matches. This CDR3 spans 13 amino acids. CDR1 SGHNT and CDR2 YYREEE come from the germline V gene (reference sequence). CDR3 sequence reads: CASSAGQGNEQYF. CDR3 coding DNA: TGTGCCAGCAGCGCCGGACAGGGGAACGAGCAGTACTTC.

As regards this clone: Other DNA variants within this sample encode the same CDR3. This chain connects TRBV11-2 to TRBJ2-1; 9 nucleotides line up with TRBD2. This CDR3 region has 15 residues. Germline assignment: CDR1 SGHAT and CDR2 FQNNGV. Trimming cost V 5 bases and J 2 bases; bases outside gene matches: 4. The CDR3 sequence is CASSRLAGTYNEQFF. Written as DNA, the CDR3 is TGTGCCAGCAGCCGTCTAGCGGGGACCTACAATGAGCAGTTCTTC.

This chain's CDR3 is CAWSSMTGGKQPQHF. In DNA form, the CDR3 reads TGTGCCTGGAGTAGTATGACAGGGGGAAAGCAGCCCCAGCATTTT. The chain employs TRBV30 and TRBJ1-5; 9 nucleotides line up with TRBD1. V lost 2 bases, J lost 7 bases, and 9 bases stayed unmatched. The CDR3 has 15 residues. Germline CDR1 and CDR2: GTSNPN and SVGIG (reference sequence).

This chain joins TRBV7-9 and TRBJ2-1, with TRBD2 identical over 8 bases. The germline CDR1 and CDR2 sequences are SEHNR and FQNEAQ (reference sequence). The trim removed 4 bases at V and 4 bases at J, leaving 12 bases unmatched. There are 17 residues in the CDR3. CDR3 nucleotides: TGTGCCAGCAGCTCGCCCCTTACTAGCGGCCCATACAATGAGCAGTTCTTC. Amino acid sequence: CASSSPLTSGPYNEQFF.

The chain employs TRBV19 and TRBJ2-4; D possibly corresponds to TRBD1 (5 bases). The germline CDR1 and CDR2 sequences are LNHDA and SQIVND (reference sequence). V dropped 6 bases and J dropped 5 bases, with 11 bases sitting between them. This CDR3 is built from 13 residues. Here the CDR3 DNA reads TGTGCCAGTAGCCTGATGGGGCAAAACATTCAGTACTTC. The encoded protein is CASSLMGQNIQYF.

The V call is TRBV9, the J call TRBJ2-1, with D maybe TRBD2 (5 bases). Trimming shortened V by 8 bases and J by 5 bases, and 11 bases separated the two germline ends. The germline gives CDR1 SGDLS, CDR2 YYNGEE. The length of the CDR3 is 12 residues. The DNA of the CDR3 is TGTGCCAGTTCCGGGATACACAATGAGCAGTTCTTC. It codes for CASSGIHNEQFF.

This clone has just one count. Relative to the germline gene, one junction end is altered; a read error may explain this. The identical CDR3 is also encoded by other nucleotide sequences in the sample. CDR3 sequence (DNA): TGCGCCAGCAGTCAAGCCCCCTACAATGAGCAGTTCTTC. Amino acids: CASSQAPYNEQFF. The chain carries TRBV4-1 and TRBJ2-1, with D hard to call. Germline V gives CDR1 MGHRA, CDR2 YSYEKL. This CDR3 region has 13 residues.

The CDR3 nucleotides read TGTGCCAGCAGGGGGGACTTCACAGATACGCAGTATTTT. It yields the protein CASRGDFTDTQYF. This rearrangement joins TRBV7-3 to TRBJ2-3, with D maybe TRBD2 (6 bases). Germline CDR1 SGHTA, CDR2 FQGTGA. With 6 bases removed from V and 2 bases from J, the gap between germline ends came to 9 bases. The CDR3 is made up of 13 amino acids.

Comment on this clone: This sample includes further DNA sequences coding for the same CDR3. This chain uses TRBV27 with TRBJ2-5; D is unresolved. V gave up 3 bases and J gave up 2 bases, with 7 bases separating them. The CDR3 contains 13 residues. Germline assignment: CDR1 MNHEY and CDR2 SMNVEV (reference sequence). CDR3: CASSFSGQETQYF. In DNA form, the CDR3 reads TGTGCCAGCAGTTTTTCGGGTCAAGAGACCCAGTACTTC.

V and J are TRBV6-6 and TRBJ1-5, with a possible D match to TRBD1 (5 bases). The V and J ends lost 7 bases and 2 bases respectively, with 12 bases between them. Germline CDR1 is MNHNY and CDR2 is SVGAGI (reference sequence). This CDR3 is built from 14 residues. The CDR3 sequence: CASTPEGGNQPQHF. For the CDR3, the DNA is TGTGCCAGCACCCCCGAAGGGGGCAATCAGCCCCAGCATTTT.

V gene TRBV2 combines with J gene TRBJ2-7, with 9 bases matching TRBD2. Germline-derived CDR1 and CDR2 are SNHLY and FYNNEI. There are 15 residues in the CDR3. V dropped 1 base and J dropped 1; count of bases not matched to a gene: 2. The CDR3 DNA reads TGTGCCAGCAGTGAAGGACTAGCGGAATCCTACGAGCAGTACTTC. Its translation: CASSEGLAESYEQYF.

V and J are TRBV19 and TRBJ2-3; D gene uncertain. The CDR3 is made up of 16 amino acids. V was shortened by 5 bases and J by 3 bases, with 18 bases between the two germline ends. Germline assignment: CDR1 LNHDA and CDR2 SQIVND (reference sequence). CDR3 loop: CASSPSRTLRTDTQYF. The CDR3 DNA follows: TGTGCCAGTAGTCCCTCAAGGACGCTAAGAACAGATACGCAGTATTTT.

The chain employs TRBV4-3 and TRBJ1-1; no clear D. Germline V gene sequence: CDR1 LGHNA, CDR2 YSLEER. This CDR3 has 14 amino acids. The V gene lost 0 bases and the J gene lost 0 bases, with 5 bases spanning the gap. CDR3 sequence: CASSQDEMNTEAFF. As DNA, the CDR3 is TGCGCCAGCAGCCAAGATGAAATGAACACTGAAGCTTTCTTT.

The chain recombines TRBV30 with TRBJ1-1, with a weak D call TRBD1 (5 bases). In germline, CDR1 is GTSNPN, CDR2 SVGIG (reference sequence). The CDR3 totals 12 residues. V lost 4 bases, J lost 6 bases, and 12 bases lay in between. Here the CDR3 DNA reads TGTGCCTGGACCGTCGGGGCGGCTGAAGCTTTCTTT. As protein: CAWTVGAAEAFF.

In DNA form, the CDR3 reads TGTGCCAGCAGCTTAGAGCTACTAGCGCCAAACTACAATGAGCAGTTCTTC. This encodes CASSLELLAPNYNEQFF. This chain connects TRBV11-2 to TRBJ2-1; TRBD2 matches 7 bases. V trimming: 0 bases; J trimming: 3 bases; junction bases outside the gene matches: 8. CDR1 and CDR2 (germline): SGHAT, FQNNGV. The CDR3 extends over 17 amino acids.

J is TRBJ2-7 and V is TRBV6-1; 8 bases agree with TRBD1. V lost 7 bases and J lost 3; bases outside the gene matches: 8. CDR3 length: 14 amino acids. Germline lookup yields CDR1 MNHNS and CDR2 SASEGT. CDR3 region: CASKAGTGGYEQYF. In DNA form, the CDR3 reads TGTGCCAGCAAGGCCGGGACAGGAGGCTACGAGCAGTACTTC.

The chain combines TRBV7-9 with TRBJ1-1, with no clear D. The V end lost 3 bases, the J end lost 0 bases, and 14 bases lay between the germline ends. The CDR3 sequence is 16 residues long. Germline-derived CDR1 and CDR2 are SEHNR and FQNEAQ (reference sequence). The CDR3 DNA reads TGTGCCAGCAGCTTGACGGGGTGGGAACTGAACACTGAAGCTTTCTTT. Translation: CASSLTGWELNTEAFF. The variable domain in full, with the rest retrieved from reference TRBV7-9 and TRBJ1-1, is DTGVSQNPRHKITKRGQNVTFRCDPISEHNRLYWYRQTLGQGPEFLTYFQNEAQLEKSRLLSDRFSAERPKGSFSTLEIQRTEQGDSAMYLCASSLTGWELNTEAFFGQGTRLTVV.

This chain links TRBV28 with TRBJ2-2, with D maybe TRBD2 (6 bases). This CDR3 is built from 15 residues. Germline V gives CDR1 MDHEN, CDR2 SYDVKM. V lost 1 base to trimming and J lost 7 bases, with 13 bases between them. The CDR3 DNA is TGTGCCAGCAGTTTATTGCGGGGTTTTATCGGGGAGCTGTTTTTT. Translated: CASSLLRGFIGELFF. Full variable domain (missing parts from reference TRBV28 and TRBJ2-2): DVKVTQSSRYLVKRTGEKVFLECVQDMDHENMFWYRQDPGLGLRLIYFSYDVKMKEKGDIPEGYSVSREKKERFSLILESASTNQTSMYLCASSLLRGFIGELFFGEGSRLTVL.

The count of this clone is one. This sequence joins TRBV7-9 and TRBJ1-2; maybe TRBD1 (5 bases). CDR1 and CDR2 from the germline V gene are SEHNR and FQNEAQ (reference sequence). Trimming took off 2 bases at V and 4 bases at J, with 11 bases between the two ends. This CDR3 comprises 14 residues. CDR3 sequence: CASSLSEGRYGYTF. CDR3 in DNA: TGTGCCAGCAGCTTATCTGAGGGACGCTATGGCTACACCTTC.

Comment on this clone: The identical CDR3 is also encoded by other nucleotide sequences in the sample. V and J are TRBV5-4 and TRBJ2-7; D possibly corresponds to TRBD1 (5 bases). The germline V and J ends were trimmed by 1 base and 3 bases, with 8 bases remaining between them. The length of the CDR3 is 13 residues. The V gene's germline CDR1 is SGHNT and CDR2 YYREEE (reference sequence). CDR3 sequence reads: CASSLFDSYEQYF. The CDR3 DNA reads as TGTGCCAGCAGCTTGTTCGACAGCTACGAGCAGTACTTC. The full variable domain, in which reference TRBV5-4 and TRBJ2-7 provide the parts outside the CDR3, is ETGVTQSPTHLIKTRGQQVTLRCSSQSGHNTVSWYQQALGQGPQFIFQYYREEENGRGNFPPRFSGLQFPNYSSELNVNALELDDSALYLCASSLFDSYEQYFGPGTRLTVT.

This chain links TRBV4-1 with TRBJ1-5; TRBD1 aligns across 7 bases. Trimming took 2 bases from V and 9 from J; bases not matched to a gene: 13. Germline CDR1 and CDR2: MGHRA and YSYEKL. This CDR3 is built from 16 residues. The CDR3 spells CASSQRGDSVLWPQHF. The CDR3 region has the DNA TGCGCCAGCAGCCAAAGGGGGGACAGCGTGCTATGGCCCCAGCATTTT.

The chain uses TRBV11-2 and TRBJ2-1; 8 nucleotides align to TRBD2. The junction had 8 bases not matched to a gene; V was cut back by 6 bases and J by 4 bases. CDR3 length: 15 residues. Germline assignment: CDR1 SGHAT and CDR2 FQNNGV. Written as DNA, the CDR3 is TGTGCCAGCAGGCGAATAGCGGGGATGTACAATGAGCAGTTCTTC. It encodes CASRRIAGMYNEQFF. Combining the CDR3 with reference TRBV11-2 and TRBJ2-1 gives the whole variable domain EAGVAQSPRYKIIEKRQSVAFWCNPISGHATLYWYQQILGQGPKLLIQFQNNGVVDDSQLPKDRFSAERLKGVDSTLKIQPAKLEDSAVYLCASRRIAGMYNEQFFGPGTRLTVL.

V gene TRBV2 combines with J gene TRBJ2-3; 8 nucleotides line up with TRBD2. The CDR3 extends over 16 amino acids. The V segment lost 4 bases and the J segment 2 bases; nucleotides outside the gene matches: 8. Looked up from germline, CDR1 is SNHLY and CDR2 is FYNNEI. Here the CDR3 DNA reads TGTGCCAGCAGTGTCGGTGTAGCGGGATCCACAGATACGCAGTATTTT. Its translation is CASSVGVAGSTDTQYF.

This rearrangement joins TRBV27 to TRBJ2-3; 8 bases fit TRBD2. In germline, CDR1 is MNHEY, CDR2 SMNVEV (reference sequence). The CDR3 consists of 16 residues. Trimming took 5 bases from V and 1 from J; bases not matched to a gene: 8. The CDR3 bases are TGTGCCAGCAGTCCTTCTAGCGGGTACGGCACAGATACGCAGTATTTT. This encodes CASSPSSGYGTDTQYF.

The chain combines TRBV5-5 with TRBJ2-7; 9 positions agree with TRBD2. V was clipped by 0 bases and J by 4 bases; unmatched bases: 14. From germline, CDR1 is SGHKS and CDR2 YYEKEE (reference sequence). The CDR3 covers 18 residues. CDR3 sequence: CASSLVLAGFLEGYEQYF. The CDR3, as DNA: TGTGCCAGCAGCTTGGTCCTAGCGGGATTTTTGGAGGGTTACGAGCAGTACTTC.